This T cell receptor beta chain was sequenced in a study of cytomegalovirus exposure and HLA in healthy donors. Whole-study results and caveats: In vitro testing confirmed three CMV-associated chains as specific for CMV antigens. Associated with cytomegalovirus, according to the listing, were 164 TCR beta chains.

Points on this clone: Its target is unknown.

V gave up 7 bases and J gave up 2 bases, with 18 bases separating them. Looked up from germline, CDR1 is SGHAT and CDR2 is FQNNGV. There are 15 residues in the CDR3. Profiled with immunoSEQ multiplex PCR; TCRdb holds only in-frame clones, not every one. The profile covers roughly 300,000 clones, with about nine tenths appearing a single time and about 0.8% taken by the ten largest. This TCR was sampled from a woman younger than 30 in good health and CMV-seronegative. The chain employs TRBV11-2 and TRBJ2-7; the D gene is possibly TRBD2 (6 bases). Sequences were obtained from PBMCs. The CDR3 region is CASNAGDRGTYEQYF. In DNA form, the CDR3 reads TGTGCCAGCAACGCGGGCGACCGGGGGACCTACGAGCAGTACTTC.